This T cell receptor beta chain stems from a study of patients and donors after allogeneic stem cell transplantation. The CDR3 consists of 15 residues. V shed 4 bases and J 0 bases; nucleotides not matched to a gene: 5. Germline V gene lookup returns CDR1 LGHDT and CDR2 YNNKEL (reference sequence). This clonotype was observed at least ten times. Each CDR3 protein is one row after TCRdb ran MiXCR on the RT-PCR reads. The table includes 400,000 to 500,000 distinct CDR3 sequences, approximately 16% detected once. The TCR was taken from a human donor who was either an allogeneic HSCT recipient or a stem cell or donor lymphocyte infusion donor (not recorded which). It is not recorded whose cells these are; they may come from a transplant donor. The sequenced sample consisted of blood, either unsorted or a sorted T cell fraction (not recorded which). The rearrangement uses TRBV3-1 and TRBJ2-7; 8 bases match TRBD2. CDR3 nucleotide sequence: TGTGCCAGCAGCCTAGCGGGGAGGAGCTCCTACGAGCAGTACTTC. This translates into CASSLAGRSSYEQYF.